The T cell receptor (beta chain) described here comes from a study of metastatic and nonmetastatic thyroid tumors. Whole-study context: For malignant and benign thyroid patients, tumor or nodule tissue and blood were the sources whose repertoires were compared.

This clone has only a few counts. Antigen unknown. The CDR3 has 15 amino acids. Per the germline V gene, CDR1 is ENHRY and CDR2 is SYGVKD. The germline V and J ends were trimmed by 0 bases and 3 bases, with 10 bases remaining between them. Not a single patient had been given any form of treatment at any point before undergoing thyroid surgery. Authors' data handling: It was from CDR3 differences across clinicopathological groups that a distant-metastasis classifier for papillary thyroid cancer was built. TCRdb reprocessed the PCR reads using MiXCR. The authors' filters were not applied to this entry. The sample lists 25,000 to 35,000 clones, 30% occurring once. Findings and caveats of the study: When malignant thyroid tumors were compared with benign nodules, TCR beta diversity was reportedly significantly higher in the malignant tumors. This held in both blood and tumor samples.

This TCR derives from a female donor with papillary thyroid cancer or a benign thyroid nodule (not recorded which). Some clones in this sample may be carry-over from other donors' samples. The chain links TRBV10-3 to TRBJ2-3; tentative D call: TRBD1 (6 bases). The sample consisted of blood. CDR3 sequence: CAISESHQGTDTQYF. CDR3 DNA: TGTGCCATCAGTGAGTCACATCAGGGGACAGATACGCAGTATTTT.